This T cell receptor (beta chain) was identified in a study of preoperative IRX-2 immunotherapy in early breast cancer (dated by TCRdb to about 2019). Library preparation was by the immunoSEQ multiplex PCR assay. Held by TCRdb, this immuneACCESS table contains in-frame sequences only and omits some clones. Under half of the omission traces to an unresolved V gene where checked; the cause of the rest is unknown. The sample includes about 42,000 clones, with 70% to 80% observed a single time. The ten biggest clones cover about 1% of the sample. Turning to this clone: No cognate antigen has been identified for it. Base qualities are not recorded, but no much larger clone differs from it by a single base.

Reading the germline V gene (reference sequence) gives CDR1 LNHDA and CDR2 SQIVND. CDR3 length: 14 amino acids, cysteine to phenylalanine. Only CDR3 DNA is held: 42 bases, read in frame from base 1. Trimming takes 7 bases from V and 0 bases from J, and the germline ends sit 10 bases apart. The intended sense of this specimen's treatment or condition label: preoperative locoregional IRX-2 cytokine immunotherapy. The samples were obtained from a phase Ib study in which preoperative, locoregional IRX-2 cytokine immunotherapy intended to prime immune responses was tested. Donors were patients with early-stage breast cancer who received IRX-2 before surgery.

The V and J segments used are TRBV19 and TRBJ1-3, and perhaps TRBD1 as D gene, on 5 matching bases. This receptor was taken from a human donor with breast cancer. The starting material was tumor tissue, obtained after IRX-2 immunotherapy. The bases read TGTGCCAGTAATCAGGGCCCCTCTGGAAACACCATATATTTT. Its translation reads: CASNQGPSGNTIYF. Reference TRBV19 and TRBJ1-3 proteins supply the regions before and after the CDR3; the full variable domain is: DGGITQSPKYLFRKEGQNVTLSCEQNLNHDAMYWYRQDPGQGLRLIYYSQIVNDFQKGDIAEGYSVSREKKESFPLTVTSAQKNPTAFYLCASNQGPSGNTIYFGEGSWLTVV.